This is a list of T cell receptor beta chains from one sample in a study of blood T cell repertoires in COVID-19. The data were produced by immunoSEQ multiplex PCR, yet TCRdb's version contains in-frame clones alone and is incomplete. The sample contains more than 300,000 clones, 80% to 90% of which appear only once. Sequencing used peripheral blood. These receptors were collected from a woman aged 50 to 65 with COVID-19, enrolled during active disease. The CDR3 runs from the conserved cysteine through the conserved F or W. A D gene is named only where the DNA matches it firmly. Rows may omit the clone size; those that give it use once, few, many or a size class.

>NA|TRBV11-2|NA|TRBJ2-7
CASSYDSIEQYF
TGTGCCAGCAGCTACGACAGTATCGAGCAGTACTTC
>NA|TRBV10-3|TRBD1|TRBJ2-7
CATLQGSSYEQYF
TGTGCCACCCTACAGGGGTCTTCCTACGAGCAGTACTTC
>NA|TRBV2|TRBD2|TRBJ2-1
CASRGGKGLVSNEQFF
TGTGCCAGCAGGGGTGGCAAGGGACTAGTGAGTAATGAGCAGTTCTTC
>NA|TRBV7-9|NA|TRBJ1-1
CASSLERGPTEAFF
TGTGCCAGCAGCTTAGAGCGGGGACCCACTGAAGCTTTCTTT
>once|TRBV19|NA|TRBJ1-3
CASRRSLMNTIYF
TGTGCCAGTAGACGGTCATTGATGAACACCATATATTTT
>NA|TRBV15|NA|TRBJ2-1
CATSRDSVSPYNEQFF
TGTGCCACCAGCAGAGATTCGGTATCACCTTACAATGAGCAGTTCTTC
>NA|TRBV5-1|NA|TRBJ2-5
CASSNRLLQETQYF
TGCGCCAGCAGTAACCGACTTTTACAAGAGACCCAGTACTTC
>NA|TRBV19|TRBD1|TRBJ1-1
CASSRDRATNTEAFF
TGTGCCAGTAGTAGAGACAGGGCGACGAACACTGAAGCTTTCTTT
>NA|TRBV5-1|NA|TRBJ1-2
CASSLVDRNTGGYTF
TGCGCCAGCAGCTTGGTTGACAGGAACACTGGGGGCTACACCTTC
>few|TRBV7-9|NA|TRBJ1-4
CASSLALSPTNEKLFF
TGTGCCAGCAGCTTAGCGCTTAGTCCAACTAATGAAAAACTGTTTTTT
>NA|TRBV29-1|NA|TRBJ2-5
CSVQLAGGQETQYF
TGCAGCGTTCAATTGGCGGGCGGGCAAGAGACCCAGTACTTC
>once|TRBV27|NA|TRBJ1-6
CASSLGTKGALHF
TGTGCCAGCAGTTTAGGTACGAAGGGGGCCCTCCACTTT
>NA|TRBV6-5|TRBD2|TRBJ2-2
CASKRGWPTGELFF
TGTGCCAGCAAGCGGGGGTGGCCCACCGGGGAGCTGTTTTTT
>NA|TRBV11-2|TRBD1|TRBJ1-2
CASSAEGRGNYGYTF
TGTGCCAGCAGCGCGGAGGGCAGGGGGAACTATGGCTACACCTTC
>NA|TRBV6-6|NA|TRBJ1-1
CASSYSSGGGNTEAFF
TGTGCCAGCAGTTACTCCTCCGGCGGGGGGAACACTGAAGCTTTCTTT
>NA|TRBV11-2|NA|TRBJ2-1
CASSLRTLYNEQFF
TGTGCCAGCAGCTTAAGGACACTATACAATGAGCAGTTCTTC
>NA|TRBV2|TRBD2|TRBJ2-5
CASSDESGVPHQETQYF
TGTGCCAGCAGTGATGAGAGCGGGGTACCTCACCAAGAGACCCAGTACTTC
>few|TRBV9|NA|TRBJ2-5
CASSVGGGALQETQYF
TGTGCCAGCAGCGTAGGAGGCGGAGCCCTGCAAGAGACCCAGTACTTC
>NA|TRBV3-1/TRBV3-2|NA|TRBJ2-7
CASSQGRGFYEQYF
TGTGCCAGCAGCCAAGGCAGGGGATTCTACGAGCAGTACTTC
>NA|TRBV9|NA|TRBJ2-7
CASSVQGSYEQYF
TGTGCCAGCAGCGTCCAGGGCTCCTACGAGCAGTACTTC
>NA|TRBV4-2|TRBD1|TRBJ1-1
CASSRQTGDFGGTEAFF
TGTGCCAGCAGCCGACAGACAGGGGATTTCGGTGGCACTGAAGCTTTCTTT
>NA|TRBV30|NA|TRBJ2-2
CAWSVRRGEELFF
TGTGCCTGGAGTGTAAGGAGGGGAGAGGAGCTGTTTTTT
>NA|TRBV19|NA|TRBJ1-1
CASTPLGATEAFF
TGTGCCAGTACCCCTCTGGGGGCCACTGAAGCTTTCTTT
>few|TRBV12-5|TRBD1|TRBJ1-5
CASRAGGNNQPQHF
TGTGCTAGCAGGGCAGGGGGGAACAATCAGCCCCAGCATTTT
>NA|TRBV18|TRBD1|TRBJ2-5
CASRGDREETQYF
TGTGCCAGCCGGGGGGACAGGGAAGAGACCCAGTACTTC
>NA|TRBV7-3|TRBD1|TRBJ1-1
CASSPDRGSTEAFF
TGTGCCAGCAGCCCAGACAGGGGAAGCACTGAAGCTTTCTTT
>once|TRBV18|NA|TRBJ2-2
CASSPDSVNTGELFF
TGTGCCAGCTCACCAGACTCGGTGAACACCGGGGAGCTGTTTTTT
>NA|TRBV6-4|TRBD2|TRBJ2-1
CASSEAGTSGVNEQFF
TGTGCCAGCAGTGAAGCCGGGACTAGCGGGGTGAATGAGCAGTTCTTC
>NA|TRBV27|NA|TRBJ1-2
CASSPGTPYGYTF
TGTGCCAGCAGCCCAGGGACACCTTATGGCTACACCTTC
>NA|TRBV10-1|NA|TRBJ1-1
CATTTGTDTEAFF
TGCGCCACCACCACAGGAACCGACACTGAAGCTTTCTTT
>NA|TRBV7-8|NA|TRBJ2-1
CASSLGGLSHNEQFF
TGTGCCAGCAGCTTAGGGGGGCTTTCACACAATGAGCAGTTCTTC
>few|TRBV15|NA|TRBJ1-5
CATSRDRSNQPQHF
TGTGCCACCAGCAGAGATCGTAGCAATCAGCCCCAGCATTTT
>NA|TRBV29-1|TRBD2|TRBJ2-1
CSVEEWLAGNEQFF
TGCAGCGTTGAAGAATGGCTAGCGGGGAATGAGCAGTTCTTC
>NA|TRBV19|NA|TRBJ1-1
CASSISGYEAFF
TGTGCCAGTAGTATATCGGGGTATGAAGCTTTCTTT
>NA|TRBV6-2/TRBV6-3|NA|TRBJ1-5
CASSYTGHSNQPQHF
TGTGCCAGCAGTTACACCGGACACAGCAATCAGCCCCAGCATTTT
>NA|TRBV6-6|NA|TRBJ1-1
CASSYGGNGRNTEAFF
TGTGCCAGCAGTTATGGAGGGAACGGGAGGAACACTGAAGCTTTCTTT
>NA|TRBV7-2|TRBD2|TRBJ2-2
CASSLGGLAGGPSGELFF
TGTGCCAGCAGCTTAGGGGGACTAGCGGGAGGGCCGAGCGGGGAGCTGTTTTTT
>NA|TRBV19|TRBD1|TRBJ1-6
CASSIGGQGAKNSPLHF
TGTGCCAGTAGTATAGGGGGACAGGGGGCTAAAAATTCACCCCTCCACTTT
>once|TRBV30|NA|TRBJ2-5
CAWRPAAGLETQYF
TGTGCCTGGAGGCCCGCGGCGGGACTAGAGACCCAGTACTTC
>NA|TRBV30|TRBD1|TRBJ1-2
CAWSANRGLGYGYTF
TGTGCCTGGAGTGCTAACAGGGGGCTTGGCTATGGCTACACCTTC
>NA|TRBV27|TRBD2|TRBJ2-5
CASSLSLGLVPPSAQYF
TGTGCCAGCAGTTTATCACTAGGACTAGTACCCCCCTCGGCCCAGTACTTC
>NA|TRBV4-1|TRBD2|TRBJ2-3
CASSQHLAGGPEYF
TGCGCCAGCAGCCAACATCTAGCGGGAGGTCCCGAGTATTTT
>few|TRBV19|TRBD1|TRBJ2-5
CASSIWTGGAETQYF
TGTGCCAGTAGTATCTGGACAGGGGGGGCAGAGACCCAGTACTTC
>once|TRBV3-1/TRBV3-2|TRBD1|TRBJ2-2
CASSTRTGGNTGELFF
TGTGCCAGCAGCACCCGGACAGGTGGGAACACCGGGGAGCTGTTTTTT
>NA|TRBV27|TRBD1|TRBJ2-1
CASRQGPRYNEQFF
TGTGCCAGCAGACAGGGGCCCCGTTACAATGAGCAGTTCTTC
>NA|TRBV6-5|NA|TRBJ1-1
CASSFTVNTEAFF
TGTGCCAGCAGTTTTACAGTGAACACTGAAGCTTTCTTT
>many|TRBV25-1|NA|TRBJ2-5
CASSGQGGETQYF
TGTGCCAGCAGTGGGCAAGGGGGAGAGACCCAGTACTTC
>NA|TRBV18|TRBD2|TRBJ2-1
CASSPPSGRVAGGYNEQFF
TGTGCCAGCTCACCACCCTCCGGCCGTGTAGCGGGAGGCTACAATGAGCAGTTCTTC
>NA|TRBV5-1|TRBD2|TRBJ2-2
CASSLGLAGVAGELFF
TGCGCCAGCAGCTTGGGTCTAGCGGGAGTGGCCGGGGAGCTGTTTTTT
>NA|TRBV7-3|TRBD1|TRBJ2-1
CASSLLGQGNNEQFF
TGTGCCAGCAGCTTATTGGGACAGGGGAACAATGAGCAGTTCTTC
>once|TRBV30|NA|TRBJ1-1
CARSRGNYTEAFF
TGTGCCCGATCCAGGGGAAATTACACTGAAGCTTTCTTT
>NA|TRBV5-6|NA|TRBJ1-5
CASSETGGQPQHF
TGTGCCAGCAGCGAGACCGGGGGACAGCCCCAGCATTTT
>NA|TRBV6-6|TRBD1|TRBJ1-1
CASTEQGGRNTEAFF
TGTGCCAGCACCGAACAGGGGGGACGGAACACTGAAGCTTTCTTT